This passage covers 10 T cell receptor beta chains from one sample sequenced in a study of cytomegalovirus exposure and HLA in healthy donors. Both 60 Vbeta primers and 13 Jbeta primers went into the PCR. Repertoires were generated with immunoSEQ multiplex PCR, while TCRdb's copy carries only in-frame clones and drops some. The profile shows roughly 84,000 clones, around 80% of them singletons. The sample taken for sequencing was PBMCs. The receptor source for this set is a human donor in good health.

Comments on this clone: Other DNA variants within this sample encode the same CDR3. This CDR3 reads CASSYRGSGANVLTF. CDR3 DNA sequence: TGTGCCAGCAGTTACCGGGGCTCTGGGGCCAACGTCCTGACTTTC. The chain links TRBV6-5 to TRBJ2-6; D is perhaps TRBD2 (5 bases). CDR1 and CDR2 from the germline V gene are MNHEY and SVGAGI. The V end was cut by 2 bases, the J end by 0 bases, with 5 bases between. This CDR3 spans 15 amino acids.

On this clone: Other DNA variants within this sample encode the same CDR3. The chain has TRBV7-6 and TRBJ2-1; 16 nucleotides match TRBD2. Germline V gene data show CDR1 as SGHVS and CDR2 as FNYEAQ. The CDR3 loop spans 16 amino acids. The ends lost 3 bases at V and 6 bases at J; junction bases unmatched: 2. CDR3 amino acids: CASSLGTSGGGNEQFF. CDR3 bases: TGTGCCAGCAGCTTGGGGACTAGCGGGGGGGGCAATGAGCAGTTCTTC. The variable domain in full, completed from reference TRBV7-6 and TRBJ2-1, reads GAGVSQSPRYKVTKRGQDVALRCDPISGHVSLYWYRQALGQGPEFLTYFNYEAQQDKSGLPNDRFSAERPEGSISTLTIQRTEQRDSAMYRCASSLGTSGGGNEQFFGPGTRLTVL.

The chain recombines TRBV19 with TRBJ2-7; TRBD1 matches at 7 bases. The germline gives CDR1 LNHDA, CDR2 SQIVND (reference sequence). This CDR3 is 14 amino acids long. The trim removed 2 bases at V and 5 bases at J, leaving 6 bases unmatched. The CDR3 bases are TGTGCCAGTAGTATAAACAGGGGTTCTGACGAGCAGTACTTC. Amino acid sequence: CASSINRGSDEQYF.

The chain combines TRBV5-6 with TRBJ2-7; D gene uncertain. Germline V gene sequence: CDR1 SGHDT, CDR2 YYEEEE. The CDR3 covers 14 residues. The V and J ends lost 0 bases and 1 base respectively, with 8 bases between them. CDR3 residues: CASSLVEASYEQYF. The CDR3 DNA sequence: TGTGCCAGCAGCTTGGTTGAGGCTTCCTACGAGCAGTACTTC.

This rearrangement joins TRBV5-4 to TRBJ2-7; possible D gene TRBD1, 6 bases. The V and J ends lost 1 base and 2 bases respectively, with 10 bases between them. There are 14 residues in the CDR3. The V gene's germline CDR1 is SGHNT and CDR2 YYREEE (reference sequence). CDR3 sequence: CASSLYREPYEQYF. In nucleotides, the CDR3 is TGTGCCAGCAGCTTGTACAGGGAGCCCTACGAGCAGTACTTC.

This clone was picked up a small number of times. This chain joins TRBV4-1 and TRBJ1-1; perhaps TRBD1 as D (5 bases). The CDR3 is 14 residues long. CDR1 is MGHRA, CDR2 YSYEKL, per germline. V lost 0 bases to trimming and J lost 4 bases, with 9 bases between them. This CDR3 is CASSQDSGATEAFF. The CDR3 DNA reads as TGCGCCAGCAGCCAAGATAGCGGGGCCACTGAAGCTTTCTTT.

This chain uses TRBV4-3 with TRBJ2-1, with D perhaps TRBD2 (5 bases). This CDR3 has 17 residues. The germline CDR1 and CDR2 sequences are LGHNA and YSLEER. V lost 0 bases to trimming and J lost 0 bases, with 12 bases between them. The CDR3 DNA reads TGCGCCAGCAGCCAAGATTATGGGAGAAGCTCCTACAATGAGCAGTTCTTC. Translating it yields CASSQDYGRSSYNEQFF.

Only one count was recorded for this clone. This rearrangement joins TRBV7-6 to TRBJ2-5; 11 nucleotides match TRBD2. The CDR3 sequence is 17 residues long. The V and J ends lost 0 bases and 5 bases, in that order; junction bases with no gene match: 8. CDR1 and CDR2 from the germline V gene are SGHVS and FNYEAQ. Written as DNA, the CDR3 is TGTGCCAGCAGCTTAGCTCCTACTAGCGGGGGCCGGGAGACCCAGTACTTC. Protein: CASSLAPTSGGRETQYF.

The V gene is TRBV7-9, the J gene TRBJ2-1; TRBD1 agrees at 8 bases. V dropped 1 base and J dropped 6; count of bases not matched to a gene: 8. The germline V gene has CDR1 SEHNR and CDR2 FQNEAQ (reference sequence). This CDR3 has 16 residues. The CDR3 loop reads CASSLVSGGGFNEQFF. As DNA, the CDR3 is TGTGCCAGCAGCTTAGTATCAGGGGGCGGGTTCAATGAGCAGTTCTTC.

The rearrangement uses TRBV15 and TRBJ2-7, with a tentative D call TRBD1 (5 bases). The CDR3 extends over 15 amino acids. The V end lost 1 base, the J end lost 6 bases, and 16 bases lay between the germline ends. Looked up from germline, CDR1 is LNHNV and CDR2 is YYDKDF (reference sequence). CDR3 amino acids: CATSRGRMEQGEQYF. In DNA, the CDR3 is TGTGCCACCAGCAGAGGGAGAATGGAGCAGGGCGAGCAGTACTTC.